Listed below are T cell receptor beta chains from one sample, sequenced in a study of blood T cell repertoires in COVID-19. Only in-frame clones appear in the TCRdb table, and some are missing; sequencing was by immunoSEQ multiplex PCR. The sample contains 65,000 or so clones, about 90% of which appear only once. The sample taken for sequencing was peripheral blood. The source is a human donor with acute or convalescent COVID-19. The donor label of this sample is uncertain. CDR3s include the opening cysteine and the closing phenylalanine or tryptophan.

TRBV14 CASSSGTGEGTDTQYF
TRBV5-1 CASSLDRGADTQYF
TRBV19 CASSMNRGTGAQHF
TRBV6-6 CASRVQGLDYNEQFF
TRBV27 CASSFIGTGNEQYF
TRBV7-6 CASSLRGGGWTNEKLFF
TRBV9 CASSAAGTGVEKLFF
TRBV7-2 CASSQRQGRLNSPLHF
TRBV2 CASSETVYEQYF
TRBV25-1 CASRLGGGETQYF
TRBV5-1 CASSLGGLANEKLFF